One sample yielded the 2 T cell receptor beta chains listed below, sequenced in a study of CD4+ T cells in melanoma (dated by TCRdb to 2021 to 2024). Library preparation used the immunoSEQ multiplex PCR assay. Sourced from immuneACCESS, this table was stored by TCRdb with only in-frame sequences that have V and J called. A share of the clones is absent; for the studies checked, an unresolved V gene accounts for under half, and the remainder has no known explanation. Present in this sample are fewer than 20,000 clones, approximately 76% of which were seen just once. Jointly, the top ten make up less than 15% of the sample. Sequencing input: cells from a culture (not recorded whether cultured in vitro). The origin of the receptors is a human donor with melanoma.

V and J are TRBV6-1 and TRBJ1-2; unclear D gene. CDR1 and CDR2 from the germline V gene are MNHNS and SASEGT. The CDR3 totals 15 residues. The V and J ends lost 8 bases and 4 bases respectively, with 20 bases between them. This chain's CDR3 is CASAYSIQPFYGYTF. CDR3 DNA sequence: TGTGCCAGCGCCTATTCCATCCAGCCTTTCTATGGCTACACCTTC.

The chain carries TRBV11-2 and TRBJ1-2, with D tentatively TRBD1 (6 bases). V was shortened by 5 bases and J by 0 bases, with 10 bases between the two germline ends. Germline lookup yields CDR1 SGHAT and CDR2 FQNNGV. This CDR3 contains 14 residues. The CDR3 spells CASSRGTTNYGYTF. CDR3 nucleotide sequence: TGTGCCAGCAGCCGCGGGACAACTAACTATGGCTACACCTTC.